This T cell receptor beta chain is drawn from a study of OX40 agonist ivuxolimab in advanced cancers. Regarding the complete study: Ivuxolimab, which targeted the costimulatory receptor OX40 (CD134), was an agonistic, fully human IgG2 monoclonal antibody. Patients were allowed to have had prior anti-PD-1, anti-PD-L1 or anti-CTLA-4 therapy, and 40% of the dose-escalation patients had been treated with checkpoint inhibitors. The monotherapy dose-escalation portion (N of about 50 patients) of the phase I ivuxolimab trial is reported in the paper. Intravenous ivuxolimab was administered to patients every 2 weeks at six dose levels: 0.01, 0.1, 0.3, 1.5, 3 and 10 mg/kg. In the dose-escalation cohort, around four fifths of patients were male, and the mean age was 60 years with a range of about 20 to 80. Three dose-escalation patients achieved partial responses, one with hepatocellular carcinoma and two with cutaneous melanoma. Peripheral TCRbeta sequencing was intended to test whether TCR sequence diversity was altered and clonal T-cell expansion was caused by ivuxolimab. Among the approximately 50 dose-escalation patients, about 19 had hepatocellular carcinoma, approximately 15 melanoma, 9 renal cell carcinoma and 9 head and neck cancer. Results and caveats for the whole study, not just this receptor: In partial responders in the 0.1-3.0 mg/kg groups, normalized peripheral clonal expansion was found to be among the lowest, especially among CD8+ T cells. At doses of 0.1 to 3.0 mg/kg, clonal expansion of both CD4+ and CD8+ blood T cells was observed from baseline to week 6. Low levels of normalized T-cell clonal expansion were also seen in some patients who did not respond. The antigen specificity of the clonally expanded peripheral T cells was not determined. After ivuxolimab, expanded clones were on average more numerous among CD8+ T cells than among CD4+ T cells.

Via the germline V gene, CDR1 is MNHGY and CDR2 SAAAGT. V drops 5 bases and J drops 2 bases, leaving 25 bases in between. From its cysteine to its phenylalanine, the CDR3 spans 19 amino acids. The entry retains the CDR3 DNA only, 57 bases that are in frame from base 1. Genomic DNA was extracted from sorted cells for sequencing of the TCRbeta CDR3 region. The immunoSEQ Assay was used to sequence the TCRbeta CDR3 regions. TCRdb's version of the immuneACCESS table is confined to in-frame rearrangements and falls short of the full clone set. An unresolved V gene accounts for under half of the shortfall where checked; the remainder is of unknown origin. For this sample there are fewer than 25,000 clones; 75% to 90% appear just once. The ten most abundant clones make up roughly 23% of the sample. Patients with a history of autoimmune disease or receiving systemic immunosuppression were excluded from the trial. Peripheral blood for TCR sequencing was collected from all dose cohorts at baseline, on cycle 4 day 1, and on cycle 7 day 1. Samples were obtained from an open-label, multicenter, first-in-human phase I dose-escalation trial of ivuxolimab. Adults with locally advanced or metastatic head and neck squamous cell, hepatocellular, melanoma or renal cell carcinoma were enrolled in the trial. CD4+ and CD8+ T cells were sorted separately from peripheral blood before TCR sequencing.

A word on this clone: Its antigen target is currently unknown. No base qualities exist here, and no much larger clone lies one base off it.

The sequence is built from TRBV6-8 and TRBJ2-1; the D segment is perhaps TRBD1 or TRBD2, each sharing 5 matched bases. Source: CD4+ or CD8+ T cells sorted from blood, taken in a trial of the OX40 agonist ivuxolimab. The TCR was taken from an adult with an advanced solid tumor such as melanoma, head and neck, liver or kidney cancer. The base sequence is TGTGCCAGCAGTCCTGGGGGTAATGGAATGGCTAGTGCCTACAATGAGCAGTTCTTC. Protein translation: CASSPGGNGMASAYNEQFF.